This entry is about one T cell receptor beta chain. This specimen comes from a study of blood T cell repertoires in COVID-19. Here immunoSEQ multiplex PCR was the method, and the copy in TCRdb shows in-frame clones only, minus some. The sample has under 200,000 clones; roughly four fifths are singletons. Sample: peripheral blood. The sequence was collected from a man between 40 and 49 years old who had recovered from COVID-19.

In DNA, the CDR3 is TGTGCCAGCAGTTCGGGACAGGGTTATTACACTGAAGCTTTCTTT. It is translated as CASSSGQGYYTEAFF. The chain links TRBV6-5 to TRBJ1-1, with TRBD1 identical over 9 bases. The V and J ends lost 4 bases and 3 bases, in that order; junction bases with no gene match: 6. Germline CDR1 MNHEY, CDR2 SVGAGI. The CDR3 totals 15 residues.